These T cell receptor beta chains were read from a single sample in a study of cytomegalovirus exposure and HLA in healthy donors. The method was immunoSEQ multiplex PCR; TCRdb's version includes in-frame clones alone and lacks a portion of them. The sample consists of 160,000 or so clones, approximately 84% of them appearing once. The sequencing input was PBMCs. The receptors here all came from a woman in her thirties or forties in good health and CMV-seropositive. Each CDR3 is given with its conserved first and last residue. D genes are given only for firm matches. Some rows have no size entry. The others give once, few or many, or a class for an expanded clone.

>TRBJ1-2|once|NA|TRBV30
TGTGCCTGGAGTGTACAAGGGGCAGGGGGCTACACCTTC
CAWSVQGAGGYTF
>TRBJ2-1|NA|TRBD2|TRBV5-4
TGTGCCAGCAGCTTCAAGCGGGGGGGCGCTCCTGAGCAGTTCTTC
CASSFKRGGAPEQFF
>TRBJ1-5|NA|TRBD1|TRBV4-3
TGCGCCAGCAGCCAAGGAGGGGGCGGTGTAATTAAGCCCCAGCATTTT
CASSQGGGGVIKPQHF
>TRBJ2-7|NA|TRBD2|TRBV7-2
TGTGCCAGCAGCTTGAATAGCGGGAAAAACGAGCAGTACTTC
CASSLNSGKNEQYF
>TRBJ2-2|NA|TRBD2|TRBV11-1
TGTGCCAGCAGCTTCTCAGGGCGGACTAGCAGAACCGGGGAGCTGTTTTTT
CASSFSGRTSRTGELFF
>TRBJ1-3|NA|TRBD1|TRBV11-2
TGTGCCAGCAGCTTAGTCGTCGGGACAGGGATTATAGAAAACACCATATATTTT
CASSLVVGTGIIENTIYF
>TRBJ1-3|NA|TRBD1|TRBV4-1
TGCGCCAGCAGCCAAGATAGGACAGGTGGAAACACCATATATTTT
CASSQDRTGGNTIYF
>TRBJ2-3|NA|NA|TRBV7-6
TGTGCCAGCAGTTCTCACAGGACCGCAGATACGCAGTATTTT
CASSSHRTADTQYF
>TRBJ2-3|NA|NA|TRBV19
TGTGCCAGTAGGGATCCCGCAGGGGTTTTGTTCACAGATACGCAGTATTTT
CASRDPAGVLFTDTQYF
>TRBJ2-5|NA|NA|TRBV29-1
TGCAGCGTTGAGAGGGGGAGCAGAGAGACCCAGTACTTC
CSVERGSRETQYF
>TRBJ2-7|NA|TRBD1|TRBV5-1
TGCGCCAGCAGGCCGACAGGGGGCGCTTTGGACGAGCAGTACTTC
CASRPTGGALDEQYF
>TRBJ1-1|NA|TRBD1|TRBV5-1
TGCGCCAGCAGCTCGGACAGGGCGAACACTGAAGCTTTCTTT
CASSSDRANTEAFF
>TRBJ2-7|few|NA|TRBV5-6
TGTGCCAGCACCGACAGGAGCTCCTACGAGCAGTACTTC
CASTDRSSYEQYF
>TRBJ2-1|few|TRBD2|TRBV18
TGTGCCAGCTCACCACCACTAGCGGGGGGGCCCTCGTGGTTCTTC
CASSPPLAGGPSWFF
>TRBJ2-1|NA|TRBD2|TRBV5-4
TGTGCCAGCAGCCGCCGGGGGGCCTACAATGAGCAGTTCTTC
CASSRRGAYNEQFF
>TRBJ2-3|NA|NA|TRBV6-6
TGTGCCAGCAGTCACACTAGAGATACGCAGTATTTT
CASSHTRDTQYF
>TRBJ2-7|few|TRBD2|TRBV11-2
TGTGCCAGCAGCTTAGATATAAGCGGGGGGAGCTCCTACGAGCAGTACTTC
CASSLDISGGSSYEQYF
>TRBJ2-5|NA|TRBD2|TRBV7-3
TGTGCCAGCAGCTTAATTCCTAGCGGGGCAGAGACCCAGTACTTC
CASSLIPSGAETQYF
>TRBJ2-2|NA|NA|TRBV5-4
TGTGCCAGCAGCTTGGCGGGGGTCAACACCGGGGAGCTGTTTTTT
CASSLAGVNTGELFF
>TRBJ1-2|NA|NA|TRBV29-1
TGCAGCGGAGGGGAGGACTATGGCTACACCTTC
CSGGEDYGYTF
>TRBJ1-1|NA|TRBD1|TRBV7-8
TGTGCCAGCAGCTTAGCGGGACAGATTTCTTCGGCTTTCTTT
CASSLAGQISSAFF
>TRBJ1-2|NA|TRBD1|TRBV7-9
TGTGCCAGCAGCCCCGCAGGGGGCGATCCTCCTGGCTACACCTTC
CASSPAGGDPPGYTF
>TRBJ2-1|NA|TRBD1|TRBV12-5
TGTGCTAGTGGTTTGGCACTGACAGGGTCTGAGCAGTTCTTC
CASGLALTGSEQFF
>TRBJ1-2|few|NA|TRBV5-4
TGTGCCAGCAGCTTGAGGACGGGGGGCTACACCTTC
CASSLRTGGYTF
>TRBJ2-7|NA|TRBD1|TRBV6-6
TGTGCCAGCAGTGGGACAGGGCTGAAGGTCTACGAGCAGTACTTC
CASSGTGLKVYEQYF
>TRBJ2-2|few|NA|TRBV5-1
TGCGCCAGCAGAATCACCGGGGGACTCACCGGGGAGCTGTTTTTT
CASRITGGLTGELFF
>TRBJ2-3|few|TRBD1|TRBV7-9
TGTGCCAGCAGCTGGACAGGGGTGTTTGCAGATACGCAGTATTTT
CASSWTGVFADTQYF
>TRBJ1-3|NA|NA|TRBV9
TGTGCCAGCAGCGTAGCTGCGACAGCTGGTGGAAACACCATATATTTT
CASSVAATAGGNTIYF
>TRBJ1-6|NA|NA|TRBV5-5
TGTGCCAGCACCTCGTCCAATTCACCCCTCCACTTT
CASTSSNSPLHF
>TRBJ2-2|NA|TRBD1|TRBV5-6
TGTGCCAGCAGCTACGGGACAGGGAGCACCGGGGAGCTGTTTTTT
CASSYGTGSTGELFF
>TRBJ2-6|NA|NA|TRBV6-1
TGTGCCAGCAGTGATCCTCGGACAGCCGGCACCACCCCTGGGGCCAACGTCCTGACTTTC
CASSDPRTAGTTPGANVLTF
>TRBJ1-4|NA|TRBD1|TRBV19
TGTGCCAGTAGTGGACAGGGGGGAGAAAAACTGTTTTTT
CASSGQGGEKLFF